This record concerns one T cell receptor (beta chain) sequence. What it binds is unknown. Use of 60 Vbeta and 13 Jbeta primers characterized the PCR. Some clones are missing from TCRdb's copy, which holds only in-frame ones; the method was immunoSEQ multiplex PCR. The sample includes about 180,000 clones, approximately 72% seen only once; the top ten take less than 3%. The CDR3 extends over 15 amino acids. V was clipped by 5 bases and J by 5 bases; unmatched bases: 8. The germline V gene has CDR1 MNHEY and CDR2 SMNVEV (reference sequence). The data were obtained in a study of cytomegalovirus exposure and HLA in healthy donors. Study results and caveats: Immune exposure information comprised only CMV serostatus. There were reportedly fewer N-insertions in an Asian-associated ancestry cluster than the approximately 600-donor mean, in a later analysis. Presence/absence analyses assumed roughly uniform sequencing depth across donors.

This TCR was sampled from a female donor in good health and CMV-seronegative. The chain combines TRBV27 with TRBJ2-1; 8 positions match TRBD1. Material for sequencing was PBMCs. The CDR3 sequence is CASSLSRDRNNEQFF. The CDR3 DNA reads as TGTGCCAGCAGTCTCTCCCGGGACAGGAACAATGAGCAGTTCTTC.